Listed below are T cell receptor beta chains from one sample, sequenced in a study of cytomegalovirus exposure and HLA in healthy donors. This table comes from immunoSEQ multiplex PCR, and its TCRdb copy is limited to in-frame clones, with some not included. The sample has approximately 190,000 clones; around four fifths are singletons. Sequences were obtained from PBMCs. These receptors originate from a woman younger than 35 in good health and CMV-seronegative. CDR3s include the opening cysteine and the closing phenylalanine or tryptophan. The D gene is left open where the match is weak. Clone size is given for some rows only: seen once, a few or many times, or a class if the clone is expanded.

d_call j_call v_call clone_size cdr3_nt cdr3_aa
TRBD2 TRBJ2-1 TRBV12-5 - TGTGCTAGTGGTCCGAAAAACCCGGGACTAGCGGGGGGGCATGAGCAGTTCTTC CASGPKNPGLAGGHEQFF
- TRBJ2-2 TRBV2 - TGTGCCAGCACTGAAGTGGGGCTTTTGGACGGGGAGCTGTTTTTT CASTEVGLLDGELFF
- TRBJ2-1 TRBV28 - TGTGCCAGCAGAGGACTCACCAGCTCCTACAATGAGCAGTTCTTC CASRGLTSSYNEQFF
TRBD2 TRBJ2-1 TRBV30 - TGTGCCTGGAGTGTACTAACTAGCGGGAGTGTTGAGCAGTTCTTC CAWSVLTSGSVEQFF
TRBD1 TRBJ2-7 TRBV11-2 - TGTGCCAGCAGCTTCTCGGGACAGGGCACCTACGAGCAGTACTTC CASSFSGQGTYEQYF
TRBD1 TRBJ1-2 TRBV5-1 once TGCGCCAGCAGGAGGACTTCCGGGACAGGGGCGCGTGGCTACACCTTC CASRRTSGTGARGYTF
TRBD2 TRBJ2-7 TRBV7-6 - TGTGCCAGCAGCGTCGGACTAGCGGGAACCTACGAGCAGTACTTC CASSVGLAGTYEQYF
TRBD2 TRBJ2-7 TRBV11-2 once TGTGCCAGCAGCTTCAGCGGGAGCGCCTACGAGCAGTACTTC CASSFSGSAYEQYF
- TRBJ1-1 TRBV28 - TGTGCCAGCAGTTTGTCCGACAGGGAAGCTTTCTTT CASSLSDREAFF
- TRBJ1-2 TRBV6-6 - TGTGCCAGCACTCAAACGGACACTAACTATGGCTACACCTTC CASTQTDTNYGYTF
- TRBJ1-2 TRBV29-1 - TGCAGCGTTGAAGTTTGGGGCAGCGATGGCTACACCTTC CSVEVWGSDGYTF
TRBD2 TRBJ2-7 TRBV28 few TGTGCCAGCAGTTTTGCTAGCGGGAGATACGAGCAGTACTTC CASSFASGRYEQYF
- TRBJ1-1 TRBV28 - TGTGCCAGCAGAGTGCCACAGAACACTGAAGCTTTCTTT CASRVPQNTEAFF
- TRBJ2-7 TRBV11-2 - TGTGCCAGCAGCCCGATAGCTTACTCTGCAACCTACGAGCAGTACTTC CASSPIAYSATYEQYF
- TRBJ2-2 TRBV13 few TGTGCCAGCAGCGTTAGCGGAGCGAACACCGGGGAGCTGTTTTTT CASSVSGANTGELFF
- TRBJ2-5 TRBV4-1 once TGCGCCAGCCAGGGTGAACAAGAGACCCAGTACTTC CASQGEQETQYF
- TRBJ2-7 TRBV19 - TGTGCCAGTAGTATAGCAGGGAACTCCTACGAGCAGTACTTC CASSIAGNSYEQYF
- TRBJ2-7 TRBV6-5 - TGTGCCAGCAGTTATCTACAGGGCTACGAGCAGTACTTC CASSYLQGYEQYF
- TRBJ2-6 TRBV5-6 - TGTGCCAGCAGCTTTCCTTGGTTGAGTGGGGCCAACGTCCTGACTTTC CASSFPWLSGANVLTF
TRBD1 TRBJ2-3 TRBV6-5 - TGTGCCAGCAGTTACACAGGGGGCGCCCTCAATACGCAGTATTTT CASSYTGGALNTQYF
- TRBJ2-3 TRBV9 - TGTGCCAGCAGCTGGACTGGGTCGTCAGATACGCAGTATTTT CASSWTGSSDTQYF
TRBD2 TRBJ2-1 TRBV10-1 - TGCGCCAGCAGTGGAGCGGGGGGAAACAATGAGCAGTTCTTC CASSGAGGNNEQFF
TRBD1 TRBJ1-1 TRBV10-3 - TGTGCCATCGGAACAGGGGTAGGTACGGGCACTGAAGCTTTCTTT CAIGTGVGTGTEAFF
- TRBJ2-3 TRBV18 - TGTGCCAGCTCGTCCGGGACTCCAGATACGCAGTATTTT CASSSGTPDTQYF
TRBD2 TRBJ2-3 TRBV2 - TGTGCCAGCATTTTATTACTAGCGGGAGGTGGAGGAAGCACAGATACGCAGTATTTT CASILLLAGGGGSTDTQYF
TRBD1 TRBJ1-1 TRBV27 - TGTGCCAGCAGTTACAGGGGGCGGAGGTCTGAAGCTTTCTTT CASSYRGRRSEAFF
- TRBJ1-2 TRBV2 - TGTGCCAGCAGTGATCCGGGGGACTATGGCTACACCTTC CASSDPGDYGYTF
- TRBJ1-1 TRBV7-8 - TGTGCCAGCAGCTTAGCCCGGGGGGGATTCACTGAAGCTTTCTTT CASSLARGGFTEAFF
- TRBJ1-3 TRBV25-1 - TGTGCCAGCAGTACAGGGTTCTCTGGAAACACCATATATTTT CASSTGFSGNTIYF
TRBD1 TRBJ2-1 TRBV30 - TGTGCCTGGAGTTCGCCGGACAGGGGCTACAATGAGCAGTTCTTC CAWSSPDRGYNEQFF
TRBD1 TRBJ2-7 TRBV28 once TGTGCCAGCAGGCCACCGGGACAGGGTCAATCGCAGTACTTC CASRPPGQGQSQYF